The entry that follows covers one T cell receptor beta chain sequence. The entry originates in a study of radiation and T cells in renal cell carcinoma. Study-wide context: Nephrectomy followed 15 Gy stereotactic body radiation by 4 weeks.

This table comes from immunoSEQ multiplex PCR, and its TCRdb copy is limited to in-frame clones, with some not included. The sample gives 120,000 or so clones, roughly four fifths of which show up once; under 2.5% is in the top ten. CDR3 length: 13 amino acids. Germline assignment: CDR1 LNHDA and CDR2 SQIVND (reference sequence). V dropped 5 bases and J dropped 4; count of bases not matched to a gene: 4. Noted time point: blood 2 weeks post-SBRT. Treatment reported: 15 Gy SBRT to primary tumor, nephrectomy 4 weeks later. Blood was sampled at baseline, 2 weeks and 4 weeks after SBRT. Clear cell pathology was present in this patient's renal cell carcinoma.

The sequence came from a woman aged 55-75 years with renal cell carcinoma. The sample was blood, taken from a patient whose treatment included radiotherapy and nephrectomy. The rearrangement uses TRBV19 and TRBJ1-2; 7 nucleotides match TRBD1. CDR3 coding DNA: TGTGCCAGTAGTTTGGGACAGTTCTATGGCTACACCTTC. Its translation: CASSLGQFYGYTF.